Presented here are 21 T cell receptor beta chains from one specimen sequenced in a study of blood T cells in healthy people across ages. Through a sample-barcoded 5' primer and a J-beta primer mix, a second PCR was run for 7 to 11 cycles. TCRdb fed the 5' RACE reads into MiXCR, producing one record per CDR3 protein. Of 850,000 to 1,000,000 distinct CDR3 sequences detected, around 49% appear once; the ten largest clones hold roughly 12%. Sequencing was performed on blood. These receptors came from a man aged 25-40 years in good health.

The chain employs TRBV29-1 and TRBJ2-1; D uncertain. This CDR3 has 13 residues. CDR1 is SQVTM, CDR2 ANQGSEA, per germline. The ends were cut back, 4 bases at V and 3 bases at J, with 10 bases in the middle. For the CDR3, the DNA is TGCAGCGTTGCGGCCCCCGACTACAATGAGCAGTTCTTC. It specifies CSVAAPDYNEQFF.

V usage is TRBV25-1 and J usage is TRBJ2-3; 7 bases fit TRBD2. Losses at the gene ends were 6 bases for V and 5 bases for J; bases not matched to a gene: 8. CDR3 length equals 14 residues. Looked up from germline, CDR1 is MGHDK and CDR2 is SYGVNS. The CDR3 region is CASSPGRGGDTQYF. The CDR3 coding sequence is TGTGCCAGCAGCCCGGGGAGGGGAGGAGATACGCAGTATTTT.

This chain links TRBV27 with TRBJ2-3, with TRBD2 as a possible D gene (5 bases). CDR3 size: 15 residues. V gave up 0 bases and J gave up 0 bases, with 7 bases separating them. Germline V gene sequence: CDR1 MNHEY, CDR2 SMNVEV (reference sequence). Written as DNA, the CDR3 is TGTGCCAGCAGTTTATCTAGGACTAGCACAGATACGCAGTATTTT. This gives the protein CASSLSRTSTDTQYF.

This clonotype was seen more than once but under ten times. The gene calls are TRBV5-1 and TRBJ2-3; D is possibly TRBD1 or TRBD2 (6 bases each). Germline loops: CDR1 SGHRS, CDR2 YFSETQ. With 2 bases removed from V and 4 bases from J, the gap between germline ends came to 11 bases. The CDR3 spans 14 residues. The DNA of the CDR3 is TGCGCCAGCAGCTTTTTGGGGGGCCCAGATACGCAGTATTTT. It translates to CASSFLGGPDTQYF.

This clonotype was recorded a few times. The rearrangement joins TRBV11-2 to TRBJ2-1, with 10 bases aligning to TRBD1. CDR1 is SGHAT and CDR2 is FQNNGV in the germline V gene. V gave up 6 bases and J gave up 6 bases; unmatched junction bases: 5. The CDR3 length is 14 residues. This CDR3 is CASRETGGRNEQFF. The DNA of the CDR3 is TGTGCCAGCAGGGAGACAGGGGGCCGCAATGAGCAGTTCTTC.

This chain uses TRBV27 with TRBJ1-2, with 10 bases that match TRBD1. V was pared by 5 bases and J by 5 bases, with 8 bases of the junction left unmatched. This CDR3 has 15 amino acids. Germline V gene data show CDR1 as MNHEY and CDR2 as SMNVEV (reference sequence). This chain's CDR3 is CASSLEGTGVYGYTF. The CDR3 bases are TGTGCCAGCAGTCTCGAAGGGACAGGGGTATATGGCTACACCTTC.

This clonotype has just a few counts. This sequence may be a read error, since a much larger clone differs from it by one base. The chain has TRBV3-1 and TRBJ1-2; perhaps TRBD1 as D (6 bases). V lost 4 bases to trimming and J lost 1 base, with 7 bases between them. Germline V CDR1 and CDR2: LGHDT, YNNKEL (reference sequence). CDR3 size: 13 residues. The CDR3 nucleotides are TGTGCCAGCAGCCGGGACAATAACTATGGCTACACCTTC. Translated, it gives CASSRDNNYGYTF. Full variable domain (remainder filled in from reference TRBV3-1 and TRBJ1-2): DTAVSQTPKYLVTQMGNDKSIKCEQNLGHDTMYWYKQDSKKFLKIMFSYNNKELIINETVPNRFSPKSPDKAHLNLHINSLELGDSAVYFCASSRDNNYGYTFGSGTRLTVV.

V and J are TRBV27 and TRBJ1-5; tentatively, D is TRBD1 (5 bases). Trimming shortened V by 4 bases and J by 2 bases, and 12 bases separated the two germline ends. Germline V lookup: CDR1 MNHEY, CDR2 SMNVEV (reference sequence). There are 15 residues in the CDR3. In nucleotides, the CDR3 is TGTGCCAGCAGTTGGTCGGCAGGGCGCAATCAGCCCCAGCATTTT. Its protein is CASSWSAGRNQPQHF.

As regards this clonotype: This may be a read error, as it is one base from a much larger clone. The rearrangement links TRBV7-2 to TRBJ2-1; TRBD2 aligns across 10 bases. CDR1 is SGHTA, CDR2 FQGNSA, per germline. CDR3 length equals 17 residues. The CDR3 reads CASGLAATSGAYNEQFF. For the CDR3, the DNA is TGTGCCAGCGGCTTAGCCGCCACTAGCGGGGCCTACAATGAGCAGTTCTTC.

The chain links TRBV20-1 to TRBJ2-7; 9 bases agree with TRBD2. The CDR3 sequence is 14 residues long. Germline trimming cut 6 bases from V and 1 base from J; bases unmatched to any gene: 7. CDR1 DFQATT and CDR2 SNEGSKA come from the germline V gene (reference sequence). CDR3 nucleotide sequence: TGCAGTGCCTTCCGAGCGGGGGGATCCTACGAGCAGTACTTC. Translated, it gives CSAFRAGGSYEQYF.

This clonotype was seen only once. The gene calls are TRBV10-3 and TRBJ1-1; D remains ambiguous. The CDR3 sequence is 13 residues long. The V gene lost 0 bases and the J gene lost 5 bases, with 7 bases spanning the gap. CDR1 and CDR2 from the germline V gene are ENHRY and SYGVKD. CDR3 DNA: TGTGCCATCAGTGAGTCGGGTGAGACTGAAGCTTTCTTT. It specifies CAISESGETEAFF.

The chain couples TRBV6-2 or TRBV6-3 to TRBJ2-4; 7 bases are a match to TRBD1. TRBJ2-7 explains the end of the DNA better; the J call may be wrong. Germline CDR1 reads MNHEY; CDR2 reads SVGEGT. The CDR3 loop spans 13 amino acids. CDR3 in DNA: TGTGCCAGCAGTTACGGGACAGAATACGAGCAGTACTTC. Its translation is CASSYGTEYEQYF.

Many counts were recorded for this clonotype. CDR3 sequence reads: CSARDFLAGDQETQYF. As DNA, the CDR3 is TGCAGTGCTAGAGATTTTCTAGCGGGGGATCAAGAGACCCAGTACTTC. The chain has TRBV20-1 and TRBJ2-5; TRBD2 agrees at 10 bases. V gave up 0 bases and J gave up 2 bases; unmatched junction bases: 6. Germline V CDR1 and CDR2: DFQATT, SNEGSKA (reference sequence). The CDR3 runs to 16 residues.

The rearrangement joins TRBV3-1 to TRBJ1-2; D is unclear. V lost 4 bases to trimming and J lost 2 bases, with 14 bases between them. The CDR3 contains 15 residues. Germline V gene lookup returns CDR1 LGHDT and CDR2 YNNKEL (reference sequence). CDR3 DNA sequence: TGTGCCAGCAGCCCCCGCCCCGGGAACAACTATGGCTACACCTTC. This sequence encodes CASSPRPGNNYGYTF.

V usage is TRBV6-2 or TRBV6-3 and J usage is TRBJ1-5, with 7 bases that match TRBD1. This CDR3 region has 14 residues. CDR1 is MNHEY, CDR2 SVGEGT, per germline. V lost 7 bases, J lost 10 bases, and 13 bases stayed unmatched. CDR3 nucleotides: TGTGCCAGCAAACCCCTCCGGACAGGCGGACCCCAGCATTTT. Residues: CASKPLRTGGPQHF.

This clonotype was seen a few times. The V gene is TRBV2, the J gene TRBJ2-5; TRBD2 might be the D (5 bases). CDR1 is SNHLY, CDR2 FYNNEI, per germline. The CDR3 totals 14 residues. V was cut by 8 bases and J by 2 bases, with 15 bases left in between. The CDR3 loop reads CASASSEGQETQYF. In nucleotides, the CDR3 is TGTGCCAGCGCTAGCTCAGAGGGACAAGAGACCCAGTACTTC.

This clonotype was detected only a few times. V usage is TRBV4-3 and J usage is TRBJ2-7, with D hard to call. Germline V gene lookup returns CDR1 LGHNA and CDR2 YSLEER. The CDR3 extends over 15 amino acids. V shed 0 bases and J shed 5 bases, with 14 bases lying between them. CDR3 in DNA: TGCGCCAGCAGCCAAGAGATCGTCGGGTTTAACGAGCAGTACTTC. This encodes CASSQEIVGFNEQYF.

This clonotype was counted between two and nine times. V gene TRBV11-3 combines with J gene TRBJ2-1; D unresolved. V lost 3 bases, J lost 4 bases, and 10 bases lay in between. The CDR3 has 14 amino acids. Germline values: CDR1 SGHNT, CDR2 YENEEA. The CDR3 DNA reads TGTGCCAGCAGCTTCAATCAGTTATACAATGAGCAGTTCTTC. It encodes CASSFNQLYNEQFF.

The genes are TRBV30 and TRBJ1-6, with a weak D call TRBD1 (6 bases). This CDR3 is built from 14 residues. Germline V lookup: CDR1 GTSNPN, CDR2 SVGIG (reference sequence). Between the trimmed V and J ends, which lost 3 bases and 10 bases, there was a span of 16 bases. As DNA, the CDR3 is TGTGCCTGGAGAATAAAACAGGGATGGTCACCCCTCCACTTT. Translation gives CAWRIKQGWSPLHF. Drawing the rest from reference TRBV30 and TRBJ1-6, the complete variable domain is SQTIHQWPATLVQPVGSPLSLECTVEGTSNPNLYWYRQAAGRGLQLLFYSVGIGQISSEVPQNLSASRPQDRQFILSSKKLLLSDSGFYLCAWRIKQGWSPLHFGNGTRLTVT.

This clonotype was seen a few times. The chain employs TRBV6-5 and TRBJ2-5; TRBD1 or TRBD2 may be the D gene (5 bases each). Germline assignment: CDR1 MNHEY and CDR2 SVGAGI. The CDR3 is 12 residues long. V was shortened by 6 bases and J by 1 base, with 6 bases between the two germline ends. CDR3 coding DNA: TGTGCCAGCAGGGGACGCCAAGAGACCCAGTACTTC. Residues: CASRGRQETQYF.

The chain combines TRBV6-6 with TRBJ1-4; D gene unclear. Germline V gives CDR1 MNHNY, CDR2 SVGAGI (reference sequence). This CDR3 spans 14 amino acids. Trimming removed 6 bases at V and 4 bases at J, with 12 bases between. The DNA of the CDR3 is TGTGCCAGCAGGCAAACCGACGGTAATGAAAAACTGTTTTTT. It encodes CASRQTDGNEKLFF.